Listed below are T cell receptor beta chains from one sample, sequenced in a study of OX40 agonist ivuxolimab in advanced cancers. Data came from immunoSEQ multiplex PCR; TCRdb stores just in-frame clones and leaves some out. In the table there are approximately 90,000 clones, about 90% of which are singletons. The sequenced sample was CD4+ or CD8+ T cells sorted from blood, obtained in a trial of the OX40 agonist ivuxolimab. The receptors here all came from an adult with an advanced solid tumor such as melanoma, head and neck, liver or kidney cancer. The CDR3 runs from the conserved cysteine through the conserved F or W. The D gene is left open where the match is weak. A row's size may be missing; if present it is once, few, many or a size class.

cdr3_aa: CASSQQQGDTEAFF
cdr3_nt: TGCGCCAGCAGCCAGCAACAGGGAGACACTGAAGCTTTCTTT
d_call: NA
v_call: TRBV5-1
clone_size: NA
j_call: TRBJ1-1
cdr3_length: 14

cdr3_aa: CATSGNSGSGVSSYNEQFF
cdr3_nt: TGTGCCACCAGCGGAAATAGCGGGAGCGGGGTAAGCTCCTACAATGAGCAGTTCTTC
d_call: TRBD2
v_call: TRBV15
clone_size: NA
j_call: TRBJ2-1
cdr3_length: 19

cdr3_aa: CASSYGQVDIYYGYTF
cdr3_nt: TGTGCCAGCAGTTACGGCCAGGTTGATATTTACTATGGCTACACCTTC
d_call: NA
v_call: TRBV6-6
clone_size: NA
j_call: TRBJ1-2
cdr3_length: 16

cdr3_aa: CATSREVTHRADTEAFF
cdr3_nt: TGTGCCACCAGCAGAGAGGTTACCCACCGAGCGGACACTGAAGCTTTCTTT
d_call: NA
v_call: TRBV15
clone_size: NA
j_call: TRBJ1-1
cdr3_length: 17

cdr3_aa: CASSLGGVINEQYF
cdr3_nt: TGTGCCAGCAGCTTAGGAGGGGTAATCAACGAGCAGTACTTC
d_call: NA
v_call: TRBV7-2
clone_size: NA
j_call: TRBJ2-7
cdr3_length: 14

cdr3_aa: CASSLVSTEAFF
cdr3_nt: TGTGCCAGCTCACTGGTAAGCACTGAAGCTTTCTTT
d_call: NA
v_call: TRBV18
clone_size: few
j_call: TRBJ1-1
cdr3_length: 12

cdr3_aa: CASGRAAQASGELFF
cdr3_nt: TGTGCCAGCGGGAGGGCCGCCCAAGCGTCCGGGGAGCTGTTTTTT
d_call: TRBD2
v_call: TRBV9
clone_size: NA
j_call: TRBJ2-2
cdr3_length: 15

cdr3_aa: CASSPAILRTDTQYF
cdr3_nt: TGTGCCAGCAGTCCGGCAATTCTTCGCACAGATACGCAGTATTTT
d_call: NA
v_call: TRBV6-6
clone_size: once
j_call: TRBJ2-3
cdr3_length: 15

cdr3_aa: CASMWGTDTQYF
cdr3_nt: TGTGCCAGCATGTGGGGAACAGATACGCAGTATTTT
d_call: NA
v_call: TRBV27
clone_size: once
j_call: TRBJ2-3
cdr3_length: 12

cdr3_aa: CASLDREDEKLFF
cdr3_nt: TGTGCCAGTCTGGACAGGGAAGATGAAAAACTGTTTTTT
d_call: TRBD1
v_call: TRBV19
clone_size: NA
j_call: TRBJ1-4
cdr3_length: 13

cdr3_aa: CASSPQDRGWATEAFF
cdr3_nt: TGTGCCAGCAGCCCCCAGGACAGGGGATGGGCCACTGAAGCTTTCTTT
d_call: TRBD1
v_call: TRBV7-9
clone_size: NA
j_call: TRBJ1-1
cdr3_length: 16

cdr3_aa: CASRGTGGEQYF
cdr3_nt: TGTGCCAGCAGGGGGACAGGAGGGGAGCAGTACTTC
d_call: TRBD1
v_call: TRBV2
clone_size: NA
j_call: TRBJ2-7
cdr3_length: 12

cdr3_aa: CASSPLGETQYF
cdr3_nt: TGTGCCAGCAGCCCATTGGGAGAGACCCAGTACTTC
d_call: NA
v_call: TRBV7-6
clone_size: NA
j_call: TRBJ2-5
cdr3_length: 12